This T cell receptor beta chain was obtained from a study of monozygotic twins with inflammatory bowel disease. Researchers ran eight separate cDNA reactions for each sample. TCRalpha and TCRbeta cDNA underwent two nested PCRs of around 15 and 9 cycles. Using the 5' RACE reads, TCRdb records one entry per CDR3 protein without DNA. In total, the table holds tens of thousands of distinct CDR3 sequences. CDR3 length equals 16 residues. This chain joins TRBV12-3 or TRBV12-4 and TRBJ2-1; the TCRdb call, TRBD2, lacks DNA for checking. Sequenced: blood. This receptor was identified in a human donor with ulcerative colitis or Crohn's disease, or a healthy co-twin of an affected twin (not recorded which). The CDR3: CASSLGLADSYNEQFF.